Here is one T cell receptor beta chain with its context. The CDR3 runs to 15 residues. The germline CDR1 and CDR2 sequences are SGHRS and YFSETQ. The V end was cut by 0 bases, the J end by 11 bases, with 15 bases between. The method was immunoSEQ multiplex PCR; TCRdb's version includes in-frame clones alone and lacks a portion of them. The sample has about 97,000 clones, nearly 90% seen once. This sample is drawn from a study of T cell responses to AZD1222 COVID-19 vaccine. The sequenced sample was peripheral blood, obtained on day 0 of AZD1222 vaccination. This sequence joins TRBV5-1 and TRBJ1-6; D might be TRBD1 (5 bases). The TCR was taken from an adult in good health. The CDR3 protein is CASSLEYQGSTPLHF. The CDR3 bases are TGCGCCAGCAGCTTGGAGTATCAGGGTAGTACACCCCTCCACTTT.